The rows below give T cell receptor beta chains drawn from one sample of a study of blood T cell repertoires in COVID-19. TCRdb's table, derived via immunoSEQ multiplex PCR, lists solely in-frame clones and lacks some. The sample holds approximately 100,000 clones, about 89% seen once. Sample: peripheral blood. These receptors came from a middle-aged man with acute or convalescent COVID-19. Both conserved end residues are part of each CDR3. A D gene is named only where the DNA matches it firmly. Clone size appears in some rows only: once, few, many, or a class for an expanded clone.

v_call	clone_size	j_call	d_call	cdr3_aa	cdr3_nt
TRBV18	-	TRBJ2-5	TRBD1	CASSPRNRDRQGKETQYF	TGTGCCAGCTCACCTCGAAACCGGGACAGGCAGGGGAAAGAGACCCAGTACTTC
TRBV6-5	many	TRBJ2-7	-	CASSLGSSSYEQYF	TGTGCCAGCTCTTTGGGCAGTAGCTCCTACGAGCAGTACTTC
TRBV11-2	-	TRBJ1-1	-	CASSLWGGNTEAFF	TGTGCCAGCAGCTTATGGGGAGGGAACACTGAAGCTTTCTTT
TRBV18	-	TRBJ1-3	-	CASSPYPPQGYGNTIYF	TGTGCCAGCTCACCTTACCCCCCCCAGGGATACGGAAACACCATATATTTT
TRBV6-5	-	TRBJ1-1	-	CASLFRRPGGPEAFF	TGTGCCAGTCTATTCAGGCGACCAGGAGGACCTGAAGCTTTCTTT
TRBV27	-	TRBJ1-1	-	CASSFAAMNTEAFF	TGTGCCAGCAGTTTCGCGGCGATGAACACTGAAGCTTTCTTT
TRBV18	-	TRBJ1-6	TRBD1	CASSPTGTDNSPLHF	TGTGCCAGCTCACCAACCGGGACAGATAATTCACCCCTCCACTTT
TRBV6-1	-	TRBJ2-7	TRBD2	CASSEWLAGGYEQYF	TGTGCCAGCAGTGAATGGCTAGCGGGAGGGTACGAGCAGTACTTC
TRBV2	-	TRBJ1-6	-	CARREESYNSPLHF	TGTGCCAGGAGGGAGGAATCCTATAATTCACCCCTCCACTTT
TRBV5-6	-	TRBJ1-2	TRBD1	CASSPTGMGYGYTF	TGTGCCAGCAGCCCGACAGGGATGGGCTATGGCTACACCTTC
TRBV7-7	-	TRBJ2-1	-	CASSLVQGPGEQFF	TGTGCTAGCAGCTTAGTTCAGGGGCCAGGTGAGCAGTTCTTC
TRBV19	-	TRBJ1-5	-	CASRRTGDRNQPQHF	TGTGCCAGTAGGAGGACCGGGGATCGAAATCAGCCCCAGCATTTT